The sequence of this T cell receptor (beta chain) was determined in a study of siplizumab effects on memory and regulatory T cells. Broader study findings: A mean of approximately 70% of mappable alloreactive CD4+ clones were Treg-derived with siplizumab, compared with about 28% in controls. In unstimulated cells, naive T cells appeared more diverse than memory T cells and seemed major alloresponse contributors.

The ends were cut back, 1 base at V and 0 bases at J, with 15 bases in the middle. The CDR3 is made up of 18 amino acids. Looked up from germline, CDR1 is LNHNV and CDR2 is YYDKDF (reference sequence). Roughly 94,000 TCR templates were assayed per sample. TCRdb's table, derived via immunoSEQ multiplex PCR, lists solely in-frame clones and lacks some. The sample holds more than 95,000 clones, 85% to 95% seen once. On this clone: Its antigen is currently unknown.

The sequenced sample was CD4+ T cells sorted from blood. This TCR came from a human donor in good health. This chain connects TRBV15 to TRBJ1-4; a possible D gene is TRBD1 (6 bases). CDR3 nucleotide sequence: TGTGCCACCAGCAGAGGCAGGGATGGGGGCACAACTAATGAAAAACTGTTTTTT. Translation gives CATSRGRDGGTTNEKLFF.